The 10 T cell receptor beta chains reported below all come from one sample, sequenced in a study of blood T cells in healthy people across ages. Together with a sample-barcoded 5' primer, a J-beta primer mix was included in a second PCR lasting roughly 6 to 12 cycles. One entry per CDR3 protein, called by TCRdb with MiXCR from the 5' RACE reads. The repertoire holds roughly 500,000 distinct CDR3 sequences, with 25% to 30% as singletons. Sequenced sample: blood. The origin of the receptors is a woman in her seventies in good health.

Concerning this clonotype: One junction end does not reproduce the germline sequence, and a read error may be involved. J is TRBJ2-4 and V is TRBV6-6, with D possibly matching TRBD1 (5 bases). Germline CDR1 reads MNHNY; CDR2 reads SVGAGI (reference sequence). This CDR3 is built from 15 residues. The CDR3 sequence: CASSYSRGSLNIQHF. The CDR3 nucleotides are TGTGCCAGCAGTTACTCAAGGGGAAGTCTGAACATTCAGCACTTC.

This clonotype turned up a few times. The chain couples TRBV24-1 to TRBJ1-2; 9 positions agree with TRBD1. Trimming took 7 bases from V and 6 from J; bases not matched to a gene: 8. The CDR3 spans 14 residues. Germline V gene lookup returns CDR1 KGHDR and CDR2 SFDVKD. Here the CDR3 DNA reads TGTGCCACCAGCCACCGGGACAGGGCCCATGGCTACACCTTC. Residues: CATSHRDRAHGYTF.

The chain recombines TRBV7-9 with TRBJ1-5; D gene unclear. Germline V CDR1 and CDR2: SEHNR, FQNEAQ (reference sequence). The ends were cut back, 6 bases at V and 5 bases at J, with 11 bases in the middle. The CDR3 is made up of 13 amino acids. The CDR3 coding sequence is TGTGCCAGCAGTCCTCGGGAGGATCAGCCCCAGCATTTT. It yields the protein CASSPREDQPQHF.

This clonotype occurred many times. The CDR3 spells CASSFDRRSSSYNEQFF. The DNA of the CDR3 is TGCGCCAGCAGCTTCGACAGGAGATCAAGCTCCTACAATGAGCAGTTCTTC. The chain combines TRBV5-1 with TRBJ2-1; TRBD1 might be the D (6 bases). V was shortened by 2 bases and J by 0 bases, with 15 bases between the two germline ends. The CDR3 has 17 residues. From germline, CDR1 is SGHRS and CDR2 YFSETQ.

This clonotype was found a few times. The V gene is TRBV20-1, the J gene TRBJ2-7; TRBD1 agrees at 7 bases. V was pared by 6 bases and J by 5 bases, with 7 bases of the junction left unmatched. CDR1 is DFQATT, CDR2 SNEGSKA, per germline (reference sequence). The CDR3 extends over 12 amino acids. CDR3 loop: CSASRTGDEQYF. CDR3 coding DNA: TGCAGTGCCTCGAGGACAGGCGACGAGCAGTACTTC.

This clonotype was picked up a small number of times. V usage is TRBV29-1 and J usage is TRBJ2-3, with 7 bases that match TRBD2. The germline CDR1 and CDR2 sequences are SQVTM and ANQGSEA. V gave up 7 bases and J gave up 5 bases; unmatched junction bases: 12. The CDR3 is 14 residues long. This CDR3 reads CSGLRGGTGDTQYF. The CDR3 DNA sequence: TGCAGCGGTTTACGCGGGGGAACGGGAGATACGCAGTATTTT.

A few counts support this clonotype. The rearrangement links TRBV3-1 to TRBJ2-4; unclear D gene. Germline V CDR1 and CDR2: LGHDT, YNNKEL (reference sequence). The CDR3 consists of 11 residues. V shed 1 base and J shed 8 bases, with 3 bases lying between them. The CDR3 sequence is CASSQVDIQYF. DNA for the CDR3: TGTGCCAGCAGCCAAGTTGACATTCAGTACTTC.

There are many counts of this clonotype. The chain links TRBV6-5 to TRBJ2-7, with a weak D call TRBD1 (6 bases). Germline-derived CDR1 and CDR2 are MNHEY and SVGAGI. The germline V and J ends were trimmed by 2 bases and 8 bases, with 7 bases remaining between them. The CDR3 totals 11 residues. The CDR3 loop is CASSYRDKQYF. In nucleotides, the CDR3 is TGTGCCAGCAGTTACCGGGACAAGCAGTACTTC.

V gene TRBV6-6 combines with J gene TRBJ2-1; D unresolved. The DNA end is more similar to TRBJ2-7, so the J call may be wrong. Germline V gives CDR1 MNHNY, CDR2 SVGAGI (reference sequence). This CDR3 has 14 amino acids. The DNA for the CDR3 is TGTGCCAGCAGTTACTCCACAGTTGTCTACGAGCAGTACTTC. This encodes CASSYSTVVYEQYF.

This clonotype was picked up a small number of times. A read error may account for a junction end that differs from germline. The chain employs TRBV3-1 and TRBJ2-2, with a possible D match to TRBD2 (5 bases). The CDR3 length is 12 residues. Germline values: CDR1 LGHDT, CDR2 YNNKEL (reference sequence). The CDR3 DNA reads TGTGCCGGCAGCCAAGCGGTCGGGGAGCTGTTTTTT. Protein: CAGSQAVGELFF.